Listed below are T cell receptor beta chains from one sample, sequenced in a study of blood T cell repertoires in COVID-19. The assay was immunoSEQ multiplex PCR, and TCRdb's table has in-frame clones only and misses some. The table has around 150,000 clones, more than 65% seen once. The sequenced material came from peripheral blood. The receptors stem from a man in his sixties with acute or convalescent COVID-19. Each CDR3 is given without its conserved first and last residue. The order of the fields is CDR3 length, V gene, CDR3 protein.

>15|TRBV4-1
ASSQDSGSSVMRGYT
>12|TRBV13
ASTTGDGTDTQY
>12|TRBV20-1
SATDRGPGGTQY
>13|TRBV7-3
ASSLTSGSIHEQY
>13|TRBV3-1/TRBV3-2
ASSQVRAGADEQF
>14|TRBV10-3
AISESKRSPNQPQH
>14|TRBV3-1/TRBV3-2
ASSQLDMGNTGELF
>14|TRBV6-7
ASSCRPGGDHGELF
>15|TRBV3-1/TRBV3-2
ASSQSRQGSSGNTIY
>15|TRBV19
ASSTDRALYSNQPQH
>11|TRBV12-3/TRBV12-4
ASLRQGVYEQY
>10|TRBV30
AWSVARYEQY
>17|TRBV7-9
ASSLVRTSGRAGYNEQF
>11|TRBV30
AWNTGDRNTIY
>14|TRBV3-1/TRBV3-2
ASSQGLAGVSYEQY
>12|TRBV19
ATRAGPTNYGYT
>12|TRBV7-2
ASSSGLAADTQY
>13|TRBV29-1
SVISRDYLTGELF
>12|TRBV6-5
ASSLRMGAVEQF
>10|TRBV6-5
ATTTGYNEQF
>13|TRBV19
ATRTGGYMTDTQY
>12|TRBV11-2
ASRTGGIDYGYT
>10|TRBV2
ASTEGYYGYT
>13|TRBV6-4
ASSDLSAGANVLT
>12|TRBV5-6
ASSTGQAAHTIY
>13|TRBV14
ASSQSYRQSETQY
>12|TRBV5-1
ASSSSQGYNEQF
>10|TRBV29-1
SVGDRGNEQY
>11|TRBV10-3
AIRKDNQETQY
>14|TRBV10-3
AISDSGTTSTDTQY
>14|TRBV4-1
ASSQNRDRDNSPLH